This entry describes one T cell receptor (beta chain). The antigen remains unidentified. Trimming took off 1 base at V and 6 bases at J, with 12 bases between the two ends. This CDR3 comprises 14 residues. CDR1 and CDR2 (germline): SGHAT, FQNNGV. These data originate in a study of T cell responses to AZD1222 COVID-19 vaccine. Clones were read by immunoSEQ multiplex PCR, and TCRdb kept only the in-frame ones, dropping some. The sample includes about 170,000 clones, roughly 87% of them seen just once. Findings and limits, study-wide: When two AZD1222 doses had been given, Spike-specific TCR breadth and depth rose.

The gene calls are TRBV11-2 and TRBJ1-2; D remains ambiguous. The sequencing here drew on peripheral blood, taken 28 days after the second AZD1222 dose. The receptor comes from an adult who received the AZD1222 COVID-19 vaccine. The CDR3 bases are TGTGCCAGCAGCTTAGGGACCTTCCGGAATGGCTACACCTTC. It encodes CASSLGTFRNGYTF.